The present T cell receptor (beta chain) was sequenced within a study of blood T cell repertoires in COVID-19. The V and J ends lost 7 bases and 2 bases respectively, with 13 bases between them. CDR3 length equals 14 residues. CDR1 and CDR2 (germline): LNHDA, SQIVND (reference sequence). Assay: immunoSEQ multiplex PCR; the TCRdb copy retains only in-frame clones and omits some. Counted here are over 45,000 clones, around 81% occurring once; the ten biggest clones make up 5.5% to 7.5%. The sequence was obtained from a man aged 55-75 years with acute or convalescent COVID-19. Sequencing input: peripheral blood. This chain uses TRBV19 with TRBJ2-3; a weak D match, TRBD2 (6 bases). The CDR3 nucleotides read TGTGCCAGTATCGGGAGCCTATACACAGATACGCAGTATTTT. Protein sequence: CASIGSLYTDTQYF.